This TCR beta chain was identified during a study of T-cell memory formation after mild COVID-19 (dated by TCRdb to the early 2020s). About the investigation overall: Most TCR sequence clusters were specific to one of the two donors. The cohort was made up of two young adult volunteers, one female and one male, who were previously healthy. In two donors, T-cell clones that expanded and contracted after mild COVID-19 were followed by sequencing TCRalpha and TCRbeta repertoires longitudinally.

Ficoll-Paque density gradient centrifugation was the method used to isolate PBMCs. The CDR3 goes from the cysteine to the phenylalanine over 14 residues. Left in the record is the CDR3 DNA by itself, 42 bases read in frame from the first base. V gives up 4 bases and J gives up 10 bases, and the segment between their germline ends measures 18 bases. Sequences SGHRS (CDR1) and YFSETQ (CDR2) are obtained from the germline V gene. Reads for this sample came from an Illumina NovaSeq 6000. Using 5'RACE with constant-segment primers, TCRalpha and TCRbeta cDNA libraries were constructed, with sample barcodes and unique molecular identifiers added in the process. Trizol reagent was used to extract RNA from every sample. Amplification of the libraries took two PCR steps, and the second step added a second sample barcode plus Illumina TruSeq adapters. Sequencing of libraries was performed on an Illumina NovaSeq with 2 x 150 bp paired-end reads. Regarding the original processing steps: With migec v1.2.7, reads were demultiplexed and then collapsed into UMI-guided consensus sequences. With mixcr v2.1.11, UMI consensuses were aligned to TRA and TRB V and J templates and assembled into clonotypes. Clonotypes were classified as expanded or contracted when called significant by both edgeR and NoisET, with noise models trained on biological replicates. For edgeR calls, the thresholds were a false discovery rate-adjusted p below 0.01 and a log2 fold-change of 1. PCA with hierarchical clustering of max-normalized trajectories of the 1000 most abundant clonotypes was used as exploratory dynamics analysis. Each responding clone was given a CD4 or CD8 phenotype based on the CD4+ and CD8+ repertoires, which had been sequenced separately. TCRdb reran the public reads through fastp at Q25 and MiXCR, keeping productive beta chains. For every CDR3 protein sequence, its rows merge into one entry that carries the most common genes and DNA. The V and J calls here are based on TCRdb, not the publication. The sample table shows fewer than 350,000 distinct CDR3 sequences, and 14% are seen once. The ten largest clones represent around a fifth of the sample.

This clonotype turned up a few times. Its cognate antigen has yet to be identified. Base qualities were left out, and no much larger clone turns up one base away. The paper as a whole reports these results and caveats: The second-wave clones that peaked on day 37 were not confirmed to be SARS-CoV-2 specific. Contracting CD4+ clones were located mainly in the CM and EM memory subsets, whereas CD8+ clones were found to be enriched in EMRA. Some responding clones were found in pre-infection memory, which suggests that pre-existing cross-reactive memory T cells took part in the SARS-CoV-2 response. Only two mild cases were covered by the study, and larger cohorts that include severe cases with pre-infection samples were considered necessary. From day 15 to 85, contracting clones showed balanced CD4/CD8 phenotypes, whereas a second wave of clones that expanded from day 15 to 37 leaned towards CD4+.

Sequenced material: PBMCs or a T cell subset sorted from them (not recorded which). The receptor was derived from a young man who had mild COVID-19 (a few samples of this study predate the infection). The sample titles of this study are shuffled in the database, so cell type and time point are left out; the donor was told from shared clones. The chain is made from TRBV5-1 and TRBJ2-1, and the D gene may be TRBD1, 6 bases matching. The sequenced DNA: TGCGCCAGCAGCATACCTACAGGGCCGGGGGAGCAGTTCTTC. It translates to CASSIPTGPGEQFF. Extended through the reference TRBV5-1 and TRBJ2-1 proteins, this CDR3 yields the full variable domain: KAGVTQTPRYLIKTRGQQVTLSCSPISGHRSVSWYQQTPGQGLQFLFEYFSETQRNKGNFPGRFSGRQFSNSRSEMNVSTLELGDSALYLCASSIPTGPGEQFFGPGTRLTVL.